The 3 T cell receptor beta chains presented below share a single source sample, sequenced in a study of blood T cells in healthy people across ages. Primers used in a second PCR of about 7 to 12 cycles were a sample-barcoded 5' primer and a J-beta primer mix. TCRdb passed the 5' RACE reads through MiXCR, listing each CDR3 protein once. The table lists over 950,000 distinct CDR3 sequences, just over 50% of them singletons, with about a fifth in the top ten. The specimen sequenced was blood. Receptors originate from a woman aged 55-70 years in good health.

This sequence joins TRBV20-1 and TRBJ1-4, with unresolved D. Trimming left V 3 bases short and J 7 bases short, with 9 bases between. CDR3 length: 12 amino acids. Per the germline V gene, CDR1 is DFQATT and CDR2 is SNEGSKA (reference sequence). The CDR3 DNA reads TGCAGTGCTAGGTTCAATCGTGAAAAACTGTTTTTT. It translates to CSARFNREKLFF.

The gene calls are TRBV21-1 and TRBJ2-2; the table's D call, TRBD2, has no DNA check behind it. TRBV21-1 is deemed a pseudogene. CDR3 length equals 15 residues. CDR3 loop: CASSKRETDTGELFF. As DNA, the CDR3 is TGTGCCAGCAGCAAACGGGAGACCGACACCGGGGAGCTGTTTTTT.

The chain has TRBV7-2 and TRBJ1-1; no definite D call. V was pared by 2 bases and J by 5 bases, with 15 bases between. The length of the CDR3 is 15 residues. Germline V gene data show CDR1 as SGHTA and CDR2 as FQGNSA. The CDR3, as DNA: TGTGCCAGCAGCTTATTTCGTGGCCCCGGGACTGAAGCTTTCTTT. Translated: CASSLFRGPGTEAFF.